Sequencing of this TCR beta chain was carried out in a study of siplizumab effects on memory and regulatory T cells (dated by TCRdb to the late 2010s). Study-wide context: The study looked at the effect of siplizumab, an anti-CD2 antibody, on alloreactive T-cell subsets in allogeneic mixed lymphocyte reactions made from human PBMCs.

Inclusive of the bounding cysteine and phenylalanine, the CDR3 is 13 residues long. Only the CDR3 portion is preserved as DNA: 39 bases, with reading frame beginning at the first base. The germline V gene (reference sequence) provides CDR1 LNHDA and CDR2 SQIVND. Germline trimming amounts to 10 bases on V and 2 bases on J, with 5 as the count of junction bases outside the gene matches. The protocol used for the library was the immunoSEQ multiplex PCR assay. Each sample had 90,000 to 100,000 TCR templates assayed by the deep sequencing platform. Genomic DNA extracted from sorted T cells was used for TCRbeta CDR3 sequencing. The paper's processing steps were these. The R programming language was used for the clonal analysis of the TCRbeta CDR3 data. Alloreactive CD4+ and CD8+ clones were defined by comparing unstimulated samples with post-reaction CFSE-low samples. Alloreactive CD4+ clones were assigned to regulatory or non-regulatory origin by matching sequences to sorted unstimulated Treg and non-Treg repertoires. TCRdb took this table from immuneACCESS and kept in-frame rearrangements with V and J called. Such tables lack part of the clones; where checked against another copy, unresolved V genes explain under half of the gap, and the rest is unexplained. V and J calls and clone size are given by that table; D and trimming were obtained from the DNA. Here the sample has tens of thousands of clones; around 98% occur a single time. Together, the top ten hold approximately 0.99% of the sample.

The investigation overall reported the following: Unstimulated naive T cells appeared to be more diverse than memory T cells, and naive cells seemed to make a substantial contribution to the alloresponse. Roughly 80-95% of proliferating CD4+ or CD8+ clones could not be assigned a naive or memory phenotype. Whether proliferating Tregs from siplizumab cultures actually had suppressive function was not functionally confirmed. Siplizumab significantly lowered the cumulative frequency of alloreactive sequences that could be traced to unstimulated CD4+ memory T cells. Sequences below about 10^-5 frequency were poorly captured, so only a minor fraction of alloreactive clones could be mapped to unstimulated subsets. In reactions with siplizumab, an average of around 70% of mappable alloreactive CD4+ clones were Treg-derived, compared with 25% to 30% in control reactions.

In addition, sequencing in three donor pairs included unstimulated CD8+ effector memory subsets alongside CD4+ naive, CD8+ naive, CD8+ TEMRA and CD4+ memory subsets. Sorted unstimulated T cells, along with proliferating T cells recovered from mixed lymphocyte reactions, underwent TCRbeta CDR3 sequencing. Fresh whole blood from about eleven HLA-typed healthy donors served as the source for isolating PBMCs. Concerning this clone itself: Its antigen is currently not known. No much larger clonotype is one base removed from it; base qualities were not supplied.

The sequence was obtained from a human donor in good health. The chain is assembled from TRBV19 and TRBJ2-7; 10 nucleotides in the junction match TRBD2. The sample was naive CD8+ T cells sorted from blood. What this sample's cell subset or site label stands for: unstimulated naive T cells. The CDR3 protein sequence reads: CATRTSGTYEQYF. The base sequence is TGTGCCACTCGGACTAGCGGAACCTACGAGCAGTACTTC.